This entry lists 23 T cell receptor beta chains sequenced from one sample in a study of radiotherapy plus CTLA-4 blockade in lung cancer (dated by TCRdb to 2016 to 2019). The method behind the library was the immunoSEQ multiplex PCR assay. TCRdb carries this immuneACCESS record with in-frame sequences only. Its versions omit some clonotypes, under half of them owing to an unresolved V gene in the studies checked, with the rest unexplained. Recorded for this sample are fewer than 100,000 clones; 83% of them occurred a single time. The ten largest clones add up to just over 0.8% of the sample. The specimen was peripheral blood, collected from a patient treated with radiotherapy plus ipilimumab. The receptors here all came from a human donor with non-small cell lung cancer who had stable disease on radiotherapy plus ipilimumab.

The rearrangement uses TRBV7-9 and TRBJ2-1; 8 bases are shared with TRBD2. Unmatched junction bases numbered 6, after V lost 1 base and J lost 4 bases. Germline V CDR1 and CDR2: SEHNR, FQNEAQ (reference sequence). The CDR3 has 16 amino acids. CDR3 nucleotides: TGTGCCAGCAGCTTAGTACTGGCGGGGGGTTACAATGAGCAGTTCTTC. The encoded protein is CASSLVLAGGYNEQFF. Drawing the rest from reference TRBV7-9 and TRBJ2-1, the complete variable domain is DTGVSQNPRHKITKRGQNVTFRCDPISEHNRLYWYRQTLGQGPEFLTYFQNEAQLEKSRLLSDRFSAERPKGSFSTLEIQRTEQGDSAMYLCASSLVLAGGYNEQFFGPGTRLTVL.

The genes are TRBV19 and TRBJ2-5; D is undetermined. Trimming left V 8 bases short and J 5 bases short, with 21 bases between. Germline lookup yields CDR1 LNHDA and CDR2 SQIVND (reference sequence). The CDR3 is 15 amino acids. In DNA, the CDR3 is TGTGCCAGTCTCCCGCGCCGAGGAAGCCCGGAGACCCAGTACTTC. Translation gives CASLPRRGSPETQYF.

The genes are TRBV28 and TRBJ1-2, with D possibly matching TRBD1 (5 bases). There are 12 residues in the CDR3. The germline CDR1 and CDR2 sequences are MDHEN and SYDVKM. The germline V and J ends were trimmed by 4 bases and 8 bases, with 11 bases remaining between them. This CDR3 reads CASSSGGGGYTF. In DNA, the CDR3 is TGTGCCAGCAGTTCCGGGGGGGGAGGCTACACCTTC.

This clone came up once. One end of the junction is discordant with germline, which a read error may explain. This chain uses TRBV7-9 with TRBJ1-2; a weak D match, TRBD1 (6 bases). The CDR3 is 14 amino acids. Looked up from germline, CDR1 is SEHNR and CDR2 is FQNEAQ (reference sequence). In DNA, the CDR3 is TGTGCCAGCAGCCAGACAGGTCCTAACTATTGCTACACCTTC. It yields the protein CASSQTGPNYCYTF. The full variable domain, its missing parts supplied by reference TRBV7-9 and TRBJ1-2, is DTGVSQNPRHKITKRGQNVTFRCDPISEHNRLYWYRQTLGQGPEFLTYFQNEAQLEKSRLLSDRFSAERPKGSFSTLEIQRTEQGDSAMYLCASSQTGPNYCYTFGSGTRLTVV.

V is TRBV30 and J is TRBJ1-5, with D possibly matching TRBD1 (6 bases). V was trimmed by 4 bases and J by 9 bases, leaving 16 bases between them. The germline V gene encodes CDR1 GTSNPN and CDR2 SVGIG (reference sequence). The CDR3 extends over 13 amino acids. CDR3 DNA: TGTGCCTGGAACAACAGGGATCGGGCGCCCCAGCATTTT. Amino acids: CAWNNRDRAPQHF.

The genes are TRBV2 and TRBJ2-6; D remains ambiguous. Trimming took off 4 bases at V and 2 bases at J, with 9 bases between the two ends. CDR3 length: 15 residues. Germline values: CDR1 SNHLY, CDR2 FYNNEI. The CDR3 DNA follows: TGTGCCAGCAGTGCCCTGACGGCTGGGGCCAACGTCCTGACTTTC. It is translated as CASSALTAGANVLTF.

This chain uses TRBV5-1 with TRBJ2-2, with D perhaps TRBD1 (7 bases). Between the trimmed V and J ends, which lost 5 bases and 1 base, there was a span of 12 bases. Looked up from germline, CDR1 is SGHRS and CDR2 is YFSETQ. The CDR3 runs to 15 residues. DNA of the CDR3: TGCGCCAGCAGTCGCGGGACAGTGAACACCGGGGAGCTGTTTTTT. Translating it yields CASSRGTVNTGELFF.

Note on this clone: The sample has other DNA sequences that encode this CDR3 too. The CDR3 nucleotides are TGTGCCAGCAGTTCGACAGGGGGCTACGAGCAGTACTTC. It codes for CASSSTGGYEQYF. The V and J genes are TRBV28 and TRBJ2-7; TRBD1 agrees at 9 bases. Germline trimming cut 4 bases from V and 3 bases from J; bases unmatched to any gene: 1. The germline CDR1 and CDR2 sequences are MDHEN and SYDVKM. The CDR3 runs to 13 residues.

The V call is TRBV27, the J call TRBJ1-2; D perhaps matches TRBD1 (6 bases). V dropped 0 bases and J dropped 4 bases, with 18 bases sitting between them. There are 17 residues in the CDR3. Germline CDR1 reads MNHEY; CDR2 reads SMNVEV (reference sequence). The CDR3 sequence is CASSLSAGTTLIYGYTF. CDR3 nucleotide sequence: TGTGCCAGCAGTTTATCGGCAGGGACAACACTTATCTATGGCTACACCTTC.

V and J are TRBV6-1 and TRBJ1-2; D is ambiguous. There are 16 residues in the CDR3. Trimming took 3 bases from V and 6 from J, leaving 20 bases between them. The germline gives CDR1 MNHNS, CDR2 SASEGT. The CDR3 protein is CASSEIEVLLGNGYTF. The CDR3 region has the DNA TGTGCCAGCAGTGAGATAGAAGTCCTCTTAGGGAATGGCTACACCTTC.

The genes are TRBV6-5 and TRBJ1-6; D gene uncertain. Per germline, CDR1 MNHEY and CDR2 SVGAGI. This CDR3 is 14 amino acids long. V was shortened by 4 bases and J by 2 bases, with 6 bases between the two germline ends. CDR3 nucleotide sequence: TGTGCCAGCAGTTCCATAGCCTATAATTCACCCCTCCACTTT. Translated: CASSSIAYNSPLHF.

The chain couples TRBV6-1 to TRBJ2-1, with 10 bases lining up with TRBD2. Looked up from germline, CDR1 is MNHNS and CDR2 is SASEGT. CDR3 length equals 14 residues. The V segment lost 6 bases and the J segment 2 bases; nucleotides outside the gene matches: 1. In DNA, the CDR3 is TGTGCCAGCAGACTAGCGGGGACCTACAATGAGCAGTTCTTC. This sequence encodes CASRLAGTYNEQFF.

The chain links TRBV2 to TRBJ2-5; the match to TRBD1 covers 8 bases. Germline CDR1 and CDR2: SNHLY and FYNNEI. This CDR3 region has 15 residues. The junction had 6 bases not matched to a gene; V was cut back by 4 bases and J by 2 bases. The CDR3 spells CASSGTGTGQETQYF. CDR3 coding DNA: TGTGCCAGCAGTGGGACCGGGACAGGACAAGAGACCCAGTACTTC.

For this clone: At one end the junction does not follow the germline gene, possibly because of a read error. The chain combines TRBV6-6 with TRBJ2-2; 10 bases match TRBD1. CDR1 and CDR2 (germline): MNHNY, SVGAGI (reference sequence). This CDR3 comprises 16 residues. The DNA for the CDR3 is TGTGCCAGCAGTGACTCCGGGACAGGGGTACCCGGGGAGCTGTTTTTT. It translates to CASSDSGTGVPGELFF.

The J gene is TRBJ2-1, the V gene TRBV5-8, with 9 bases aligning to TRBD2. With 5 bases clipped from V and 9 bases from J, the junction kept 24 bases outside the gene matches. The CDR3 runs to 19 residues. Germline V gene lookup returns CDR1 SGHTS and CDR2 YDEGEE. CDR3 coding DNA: TGTGCCAGCAGGTCCCGTGTGAGATGGGACAGTAGCGGGAGCACTGAGCAGTTCTTC. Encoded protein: CASRSRVRWDSSGSTEQFF. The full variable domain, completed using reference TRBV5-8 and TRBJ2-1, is EAGVTQSPTHLIKTRGQQATLRCSPISGHTSVYWYQQALGLGLQFLLWYDEGEERNRGNFPPRFSGRQFPNYSSELNVNALELEDSALYLCASRSRVRWDSSGSTEQFFGPGTRLTVL.

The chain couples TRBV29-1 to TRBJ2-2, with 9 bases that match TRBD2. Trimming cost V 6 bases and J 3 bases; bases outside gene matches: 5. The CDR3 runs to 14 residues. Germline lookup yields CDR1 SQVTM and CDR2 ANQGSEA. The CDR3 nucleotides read TGCAGCGTCAGACTAGCGGAGGACACCGGGGAGCTGTTTTTT. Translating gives CSVRLAEDTGELFF.

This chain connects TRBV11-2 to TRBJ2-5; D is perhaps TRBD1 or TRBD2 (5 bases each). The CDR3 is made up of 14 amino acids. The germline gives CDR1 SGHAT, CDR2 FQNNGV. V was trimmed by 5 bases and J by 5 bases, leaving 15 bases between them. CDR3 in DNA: TGTGCCAGCAGCCTGATGGGGGATCGGGAGACCCAGTACTTC. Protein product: CASSLMGDRETQYF.

The CDR3 reads CASSKGQGNTEAFF. The DNA of the CDR3 is TGTGCCAGCAGTAAGGGACAGGGGAACACTGAAGCTTTCTTT. The chain has TRBV2 and TRBJ1-1; 9 bases are a match to TRBD1. The CDR3 loop spans 14 amino acids. V dropped 5 bases and J dropped 1; count of bases not matched to a gene: 2. Germline lookup yields CDR1 SNHLY and CDR2 FYNNEI.

The CDR3 DNA is TGCAGCGTTGGCCGGACAGGGGGGGACTACGAGCAGTACTTC. Its protein is CSVGRTGGDYEQYF. V is TRBV29-1 and J is TRBJ2-7, with 10 bases identical to TRBD1. Trimming removed 4 bases from V and 3 bases from J; junction bases left unmatched: 6. Germline assignment: CDR1 SQVTM and CDR2 ANQGSEA. This CDR3 region has 14 residues.

DNA for the CDR3: TGCGCCAGCAGCTACACAGGGGTAGGGGAGACCCAGTACTTC. It codes for CASSYTGVGETQYF. V and J are TRBV5-1 and TRBJ2-5; TRBD1 matches 7 bases. The CDR3 totals 14 residues. The J segment lost 5 bases and the V segment lost 3 bases, leaving 7 bases of the junction unmatched. The germline V gene has CDR1 SGHRS and CDR2 YFSETQ.

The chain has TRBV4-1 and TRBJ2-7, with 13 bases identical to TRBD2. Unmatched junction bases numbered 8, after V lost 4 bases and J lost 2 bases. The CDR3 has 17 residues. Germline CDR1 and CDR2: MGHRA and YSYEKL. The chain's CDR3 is CASSLRTSGSGPYEQYF. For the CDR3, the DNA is TGCGCCAGCAGCCTACGGACTAGCGGGAGTGGTCCCTACGAGCAGTACTTC.

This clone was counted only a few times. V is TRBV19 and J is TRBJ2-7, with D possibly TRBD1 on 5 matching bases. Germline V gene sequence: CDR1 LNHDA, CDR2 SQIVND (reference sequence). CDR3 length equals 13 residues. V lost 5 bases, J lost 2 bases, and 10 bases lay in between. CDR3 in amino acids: CASSFRVTYEQYF. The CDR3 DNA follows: TGTGCCAGTAGTTTCAGGGTGACCTACGAGCAGTACTTC.

The CDR3: CASSLQIGGPYEQYF. The CDR3 DNA sequence: TGTGCCAGCAGCTTACAGATTGGAGGGCCCTACGAGCAGTACTTC. This sequence joins TRBV9 and TRBJ2-7, with a possible D match to TRBD2 (6 bases). Germline CDR1 is SGDLS and CDR2 is YYNGEE. Trimming removed 4 bases from V and 2 bases from J, with 16 bases in between. The CDR3 loop spans 15 amino acids.